This TCR beta chain stems from a study of regulatory T cells in long-lasting Graves disease. Sequencing libraries for TCR beta were prepared with iRepertoire HTBI primers and Arm-PCR of CDR3 regions. MiXCR, applied by TCRdb to the multiplex PCR reads, yields one record per CDR3 protein. The sample records a few hundred thousand distinct CDR3 sequences, 20% to 25% being singletons. The time point was: newly diagnosed GD, antithyroid drugs for less than 3 months. PBMCs were the source of the RNA used for TCR sequencing. Patients came from an endocrinology department in Xi'an, China. This clonotype was obtained from a female donor with Graves disease. Sequences were derived from peripheral blood mononuclear cells (PBMCs), sampled at new diagnosis, from a patient treated with antithyroid drugs.

CDR3 sequence (DNA): TGCAGTGCTAGCCGTCTAGCGGGGGGTTACAATGAGCAGTTCTTC. This sequence encodes CSASRLAGGYNEQFF. V and J are TRBV20-1 and TRBJ2-1; 11 positions match TRBD2. Losses at the gene ends were 3 bases for V and 4 bases for J; bases not matched to a gene: 5. Per the germline V gene, CDR1 is DFQATT and CDR2 is SNEGSKA (reference sequence). This CDR3 region has 15 residues.